What follows are 11 T cell receptor beta chains derived from one specimen sequenced in a study of T cell clonality in common variable immunodeficiency. TCRdb's copy holds only in-frame clones and misses some; the assay was immunoSEQ multiplex PCR. The repertoire consists of approximately 81,000 clones, none detected only once. What was sequenced was peripheral blood mononuclear cells. The source of these receptors is a person between 18 and 75 years old in good health.

This clone was seen at least ten times. The CDR3: CASSRKTSGNHNEQFF. CDR3 DNA (partial): TGTGCCAGCAGCCGCAAGACTAGCGGGAACCACAATGAG. The J gene is TRBJ2-1, the V gene TRBV14, with TRBD2 matching over 11 bases. The read falls 3 residues short of the CDR3 end, and the missing part is taken from the germline J gene. Germline CDR1 is SGHDN and CDR2 is FVKESK. CDR3 size: 16 residues. J was trimmed by 5 bases and V by 4 bases; bases with no gene match: 7.

This clone was found many times. With the read ending 3 residues before the CDR3 end, the germline J gene is used to fill in that end. The chain carries TRBV29-1 and TRBJ1-1, with a possible D match to TRBD1 (5 bases). The CDR3 length is 12 residues. The V end lost 5 bases, the J end lost 5 bases, and 12 bases lay between the germline ends. Germline V gene data show CDR1 as SQVTM and CDR2 as ANQGSEA. Incomplete CDR3 DNA: TGCAGCGTTCAGGGTGGACGGACTGAA. Its translation is CSVQGGRTE. Given in full, the CDR3 is CSVQGGRTEAFF.

There are many counts of this clone. The read finishes 3 residues shy of the CDR3 end, and the germline J gene is used to complete it. V is TRBV12-3 or TRBV12-4 and J is TRBJ1-2, with a tentative D call TRBD1 (5 bases). V dropped 10 bases and J dropped 3 bases, with 18 bases sitting between them. The CDR3 spans 14 residues. The part of the CDR3 DNA that was read is TGTGCCACCCTCGGAGGGGCACCTGACTATGGC. This sequence encodes CATLGGAPDYG. The whole CDR3 reads CATLGGAPDYGYTF.

This clone was counted only a few times. The sequenced fragment ends 3 residues before the CDR3 boundary, so the rest is inferred from the germline J gene. The chain carries TRBV6-1 and TRBJ1-2; D ambiguous. The V and J ends lost 1 base and 0 bases respectively, with 9 bases between them. Germline-derived CDR1 and CDR2 are MNHNS and SASEGT. The CDR3 consists of 15 residues. The CDR3: CASSEGLVPNYGYTF. The DNA read from the CDR3 is TGTGCCAGCAGTGAAGGTCTTGTCCCTAACTATGGC.

This clone was observed at least ten times. From the germline J gene comes the end of the CDR3, since the read stops 3 residues before it. The chain is built from TRBV6-9 and TRBJ1-4, with D perhaps matching TRBD1 (5 bases). V was pared by 6 bases and J by 8 bases, with 22 bases between. CDR1 and CDR2 from the germline V gene are MNHGY and SVAAGI. The CDR3 is 16 residues long. CDR3 loop: CASRSLAGRGEEKLFF. The covered CDR3 bases are TGTGCCAGCAGGAGTTTGGCGGGACGGGGGGAAGAAAAA.

This chain's CDR3 is CASSFFRGQNYEQYF. The covered CDR3 bases are TGTGCCAGCAGCTTCTTTCGAGGGCAAAACTACGAG. The chain employs TRBV11-2 and TRBJ2-7, with D maybe TRBD2 (5 bases). The CDR3 is cut off 3 residues early in the read; its end comes from the germline J gene. The germline gives CDR1 SGHAT, CDR2 FQNNGV. V lost 3 bases to trimming and J lost 3 bases, with 15 bases between them. The CDR3 sequence is 15 residues long. Complete variable domain (other parts from reference TRBV11-2 and TRBJ2-7): EAGVAQSPRYKIIEKRQSVAFWCNPISGHATLYWYQQILGQGPKLLIQFQNNGVVDDSQLPKDRFSAERLKGVDSTLKIQPAKLEDSAVYLCASSFFRGQNYEQYFGPGTRLTVT.

This clone was seen at least ten times. Sequence at one end of the junction differs from germline and may be a read error. The DNA ends 3 residues before the CDR3 does, and the rest of the CDR3 is filled in from the germline J gene. The chain uses TRBV12-3 or TRBV12-4 and TRBJ2-7; D is perhaps TRBD2 (6 bases). The CDR3 is 14 residues long. CDR3 loop: CASSLAWTTYEQYF. The CDR3 DNA, read in part, is TGTGCCAGCAGTCTAGCGTGGACTACCTACGAG.

This clone was picked up many times. The read terminates 3 residues before the CDR3 end, so the remaining end is supplied by the germline J gene. The chain combines TRBV10-3 with TRBJ1-1; 8 bases match TRBD1. The CDR3 loop spans 14 amino acids. From germline, CDR1 is ENHRY and CDR2 SYGVKD. After removal of 5 bases from V and 3 bases from J, the junction contained 5 bases not matched to a gene. The DNA read from the CDR3 is TGTGCCATCAGTCAGGGGGCGCGTGACACTGAA. Its translation: CAISQGARDTE. In full, the CDR3 is CAISQGARDTEAFF.

This clone appeared many times. CDR3 residues: CAWSPDRVIQYF. The covered CDR3 bases are TGTGCCTGGAGTCCGGACAGGGTCATT. The chain has TRBV30 and TRBJ2-4, with 8 bases aligning to TRBD1. The read comes to an end 3 residues before the CDR3 does, leaving the germline J gene to fill in the end. J lost 9 bases, V lost 2 bases, and 3 bases had no gene match. CDR3 length equals 12 residues. Germline values: CDR1 GTSNPN, CDR2 SVGIG (reference sequence). The full variable domain, in which reference TRBV30 and TRBJ2-4 provide the parts outside the CDR3, is SQTIHQWPATLVQPVGSPLSLECTVEGTSNPNLYWYRQAAGRGLQLLFYSVGIGQISSEVPQNLSASRPQDRQFILSSKKLLLSDSGFYLCAWSPDRVIQYFGAGTRLSVL.

This clone showed up many times. Coverage ceases 3 residues before the CDR3 finishes, and the germline J gene fills in the end. The V gene is TRBV7-9, the J gene TRBJ1-2; weak D call: TRBD1 (5 bases). The germline V gene has CDR1 SEHNR and CDR2 FQNEAQ (reference sequence). Deletions cut 5 bases from V and 0 bases from J, with 13 bases between. The CDR3 totals 15 residues. The CDR3 reads CASSPRGGSNYGYTF. Partial CDR3 DNA: TGTGCCAGCAGCCCTCGGGGGGGTTCTAACTATGGC. Full variable domain (rest looked up from reference TRBV7-9 and TRBJ1-2): DTGVSQNPRHKITKRGQNVTFRCDPISEHNRLYWYRQTLGQGPEFLTYFQNEAQLEKSRLLSDRFSAERPKGSFSTLEIQRTEQGDSAMYLCASSPRGGSNYGYTFGSGTRLTVV.

This clone was counted at least ten times. The read ends 3 residues early relative to the CDR3; the germline J gene fills the gap. The chain has TRBV2 and TRBJ2-1; TRBD1 is a possible D gene (5 bases). The CDR3 contains 17 residues. V lost 5 bases to trimming and J lost 8 bases, with 25 bases between them. CDR1 and CDR2 (germline): SNHLY, FYNNEI. The covered CDR3 bases are TGTGCCAGCAGTATTAGACCCCAATCTGGGGCAATTGATGAG. Translated, it gives CASSIRPQSGAIDE. From start to end, the CDR3 is CASSIRPQSGAIDEQFF.